These T cell receptor beta chains were read from a single sample in a study of beta chain features in type 1 diabetes. Method: immunoSEQ multiplex PCR; TCRdb's copy keeps in-frame clones and lacks some. The sample holds a few hundred thousand clones, roughly a tenth seen once. The sequencing input was central memory CD4+ T cells from blood. These receptors all stem from a man aged 25 to 40 with type 1 diabetes. CDR3s include the opening cysteine and the closing phenylalanine or tryptophan. D genes are given only for firm matches. Size is stated for part of the rows, as once, few or many counts, or as a class when the clone is expanded.

size	V	D	J	DNA	CDR3
.	TRBV2	.	TRBJ2-7	TGTGCCAGCAGGCGGGACAGCTCCTACGAGCAGTACTTC	CASRRDSSYEQYF
many	TRBV10-3	TRBD2	TRBJ2-1	TGTGCCGTCAGGGGTCGGACTAGCGGGGGATCGGATGAGCAGTTCTTC	CAVRGRTSGGSDEQFF
.	TRBV10-3	TRBD1	TRBJ2-2	TGTGCCATCAGTCCCCACCAAGACGGACAGGGCAGCCCCGGGGAGCTGTTTTTT	CAISPHQDGQGSPGELFF
.	TRBV2	TRBD1	TRBJ2-5	TGTGCCAGCAGTTGGACAGGTGGGGAGACCCAGTACTTC	CASSWTGGETQYF
.	TRBV27	.	TRBJ2-4	TGTGCCAGCAGTGAAGCATCCTTCGGACGTCAGTACTTC	CASSEASFGRQYF
.	TRBV7-9	.	TRBJ1-2	TGTGCCAGCAGCTTGCAGGGCGGAGCTGGCTACACCTTC	CASSLQGGAGYTF
few	TRBV28	TRBD1	TRBJ1-1	TGTGCCAGCAGTCAGGGGGTGATGAGCACTGAAGCTTTCTTT	CASSQGVMSTEAFF
.	TRBV27	.	TRBJ2-7	TGTGCCAGCAGTTTTGGCCAAACCTACGAGCAGTACTTC	CASSFGQTYEQYF
.	TRBV6-5	TRBD1	TRBJ2-5	TGTGCCAGCAGGGGGGGACAGGGAAACCAAGAGACCCAGTACTTC	CASRGGQGNQETQYF
few	TRBV7-3	.	TRBJ2-3	TGTGCCAGCAGCCCATCCACCGCGTCCGATACGCAGTATTTT	CASSPSTASDTQYF
.	TRBV7-9	.	TRBJ2-5	TGTGCCAGCAGCTTAGATCCGGGGAGGGAGACCCAGTACTTC	CASSLDPGRETQYF
few	TRBV15	TRBD1	TRBJ2-2	TGTGCCACCAGCAGACGGGACAGAAACACCGGGGAGCTGTTTTTT	CATSRRDRNTGELFF
few	TRBV30	TRBD1	TRBJ1-5	TGTGCCTGGAGTGTCAACTCGGCAGGGGGCCAGCCCCAGCATTTT	CAWSVNSAGGQPQHF
few	TRBV28	.	TRBJ2-1	TGTGCCAGCAGGGACCGGGGGGCGTTCTTC	CASRDRGAFF
.	TRBV2	.	TRBJ2-7	TGTGCCAGCAGAAGGGACTGGGGGCACTACGAGCAGTACTTC	CASRRDWGHYEQYF
.	TRBV2	.	TRBJ1-2	TGTGCCAGCAGTGAAAAAGGGGGGTTCGGCTACACCTTC	CASSEKGGFGYTF
few	TRBV4-2	.	TRBJ2-3	TGTGCCAGCAGCCACGAGAGGCGGAGCACAGATACGCAGTATTTT	CASSHERRSTDTQYF
.	TRBV27	TRBD1	TRBJ1-1	TGTGCCAGCAGGGGGACAGGGTGGGAGAGAGCTTTCTTT	CASRGTGWERAFF
.	TRBV27	.	TRBJ1-3	TGTGCCGGGCCGGGCCTTCGTTCTGGAAACACCATATATTTT	CAGPGLRSGNTIYF
.	TRBV7-9	.	TRBJ2-7	TGTGCCAGCAGCTTAGGAACAGCTCGGTACGAGCAGTACTTC	CASSLGTARYEQYF
.	TRBV6-4	TRBD1	TRBJ2-1	TGTGCCACCGGGACAGACTACAATGAGCAGTTCTTC	CATGTDYNEQFF
many	TRBV28	TRBD1	TRBJ2-5	TGTGCCAGCAGCCCAGGGGACAGGGAGGGAGAGACCCAGTACTTC	CASSPGDREGETQYF
.	TRBV18	.	TRBJ2-7	TGTGCCAGCTCACGACAAACCCGGACAGCCGAGCAGTACTTC	CASSRQTRTAEQYF
.	TRBV5-1	TRBD1	TRBJ2-1	TGCGCCAGCAGCTTGAGGACAGGGACACCAGGTGCCACTCATGAGCAGTTCTTC	CASSLRTGTPGATHEQFF
.	TRBV30	TRBD2	TRBJ2-1	TGTGCCTGGAGGGCTAAAACGGGACTAGCGGGGCGTTACAATGAGCAGTTCTTC	CAWRAKTGLAGRYNEQFF
few	TRBV14	.	TRBJ1-4	TGTGCCAGCAGCCCACGGGGTAGTCTCTCAACTAATGAAAAACTGTTTTTT	CASSPRGSLSTNEKLFF
.	TRBV5-6	.	TRBJ1-4	TGTGCCAGCAGCCAAACAGACAACAATGAAAAACTGTTTTTT	CASSQTDNNEKLFF
.	TRBV6-1	.	TRBJ2-3	TGTGCCAGCGGGTGGGCTCGGACAGATACGCAGTATTTT	CASGWARTDTQYF
.	TRBV5-1	TRBD1	TRBJ1-1	TGCGCCAGCAGCCAAGATCCCGGGACAGGGAACACTGAAGCTTTCTTT	CASSQDPGTGNTEAFF
.	TRBV6-5	.	TRBJ2-1	TGTGCCAGCAGCCAAGCCACGGGAGTTGGAGGTGAGCAGTTCTTC	CASSQATGVGGEQFF
.	TRBV7-2	.	TRBJ1-5	TGTGCCAGCAGCTTAGTTGCGGCCCTTGGAAGCAATCAGCCCCAGCATTTT	CASSLVAALGSNQPQHF
few	TRBV7-6	.	TRBJ2-5	TGTGCCAGCAGCCCCCAGCGAGAGACCCAGTACTTC	CASSPQRETQYF
.	TRBV28	.	TRBJ2-7	TGTGCCAGCAGTCCCCGTACTCGCGGCTACGAGCAGTACTTC	CASSPRTRGYEQYF
few	TRBV5-4	.	TRBJ2-1	TGTGCCAGCAGCCAAGAACCCGGAGGGAGCTCCTACAATGAGCAGTTCTTC	CASSQEPGGSSYNEQFF
few	TRBV9	TRBD1	TRBJ2-1	TGTGCCAGCAGCCCCACGGGACAGGGTCTGGTCAGTGAGCAGTTCTTC	CASSPTGQGLVSEQFF
few	TRBV6-5	.	TRBJ2-7	TGTGCCAGCAGGTTAATTCGGTCTCGGGACGAGCAGTACTTC	CASRLIRSRDEQYF